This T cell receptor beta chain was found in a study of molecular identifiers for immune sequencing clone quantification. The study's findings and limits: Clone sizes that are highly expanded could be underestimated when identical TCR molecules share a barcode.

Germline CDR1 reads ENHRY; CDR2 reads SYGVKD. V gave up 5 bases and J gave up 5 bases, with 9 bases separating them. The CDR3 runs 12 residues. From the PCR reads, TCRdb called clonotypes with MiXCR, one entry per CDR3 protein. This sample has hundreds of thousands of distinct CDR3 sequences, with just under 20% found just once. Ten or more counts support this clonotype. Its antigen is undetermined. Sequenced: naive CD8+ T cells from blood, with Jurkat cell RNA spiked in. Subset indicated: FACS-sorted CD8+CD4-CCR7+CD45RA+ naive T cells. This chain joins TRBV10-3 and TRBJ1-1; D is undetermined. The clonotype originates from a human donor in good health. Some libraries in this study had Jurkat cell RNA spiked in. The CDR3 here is CAISPGRTEAFF. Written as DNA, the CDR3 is TGTGCCATCAGTCCCGGGAGGACTGAAGCTTTCTTT.